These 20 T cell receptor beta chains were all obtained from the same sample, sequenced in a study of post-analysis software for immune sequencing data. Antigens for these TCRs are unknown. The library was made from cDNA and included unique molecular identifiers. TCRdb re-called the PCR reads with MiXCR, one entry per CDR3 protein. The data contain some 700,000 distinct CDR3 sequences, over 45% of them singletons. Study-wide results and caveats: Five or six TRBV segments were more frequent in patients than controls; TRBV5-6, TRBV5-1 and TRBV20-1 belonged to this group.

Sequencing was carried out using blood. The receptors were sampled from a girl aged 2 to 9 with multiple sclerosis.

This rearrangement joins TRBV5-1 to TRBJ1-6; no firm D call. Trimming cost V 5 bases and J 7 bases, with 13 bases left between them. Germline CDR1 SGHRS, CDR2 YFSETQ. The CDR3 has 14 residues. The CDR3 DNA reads TGCGCCAGCAGACCCGTCGTCGGGAATTCACCCCTCCACTTT. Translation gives CASRPVVGNSPLHF.

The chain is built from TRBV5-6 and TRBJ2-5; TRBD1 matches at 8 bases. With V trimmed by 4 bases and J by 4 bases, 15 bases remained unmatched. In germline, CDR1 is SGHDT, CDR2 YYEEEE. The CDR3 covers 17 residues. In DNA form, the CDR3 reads TGTGCCAGCAGCCCATCCATGGGAGGACAGGGACGAGAGACCCAGTACTTC. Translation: CASSPSMGGQGRETQYF.

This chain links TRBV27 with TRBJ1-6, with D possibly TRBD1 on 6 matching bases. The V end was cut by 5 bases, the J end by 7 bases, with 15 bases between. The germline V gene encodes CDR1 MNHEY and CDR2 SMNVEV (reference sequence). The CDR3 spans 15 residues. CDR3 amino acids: CASSRRGGLNSPLHF. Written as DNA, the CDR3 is TGTGCCAGCAGTCGCCGGGGGGGGCTAAATTCACCCCTCCACTTT.

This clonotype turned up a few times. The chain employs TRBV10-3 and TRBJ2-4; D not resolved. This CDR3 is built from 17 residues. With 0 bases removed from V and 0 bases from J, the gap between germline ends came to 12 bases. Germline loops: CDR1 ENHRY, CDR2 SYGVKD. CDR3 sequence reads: CAISESILPGAKNIQYF. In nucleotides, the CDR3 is TGTGCCATCAGTGAGTCGATCCTTCCGGGAGCCAAAAACATTCAGTACTTC.

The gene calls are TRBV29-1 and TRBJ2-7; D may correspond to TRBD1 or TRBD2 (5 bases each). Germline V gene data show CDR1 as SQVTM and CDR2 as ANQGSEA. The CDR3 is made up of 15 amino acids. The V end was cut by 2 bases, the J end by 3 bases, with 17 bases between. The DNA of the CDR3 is TGCAGCGTTGAAAAGCCCCAGGGACGGATCTACGAGCAGTACTTC. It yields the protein CSVEKPQGRIYEQYF.

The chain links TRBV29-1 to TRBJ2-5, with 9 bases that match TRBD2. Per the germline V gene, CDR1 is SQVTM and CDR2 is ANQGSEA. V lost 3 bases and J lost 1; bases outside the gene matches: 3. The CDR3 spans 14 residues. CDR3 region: CSVETSGAQETQYF. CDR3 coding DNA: TGCAGCGTTGAGACTAGCGGAGCCCAAGAGACCCAGTACTTC.

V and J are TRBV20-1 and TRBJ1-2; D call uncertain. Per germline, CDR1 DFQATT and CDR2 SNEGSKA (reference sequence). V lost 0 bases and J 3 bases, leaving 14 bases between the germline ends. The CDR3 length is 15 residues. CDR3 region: CSARDMNAPDYGYTF. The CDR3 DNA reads TGCAGTGCTAGAGATATGAACGCTCCGGACTATGGCTACACCTTC.

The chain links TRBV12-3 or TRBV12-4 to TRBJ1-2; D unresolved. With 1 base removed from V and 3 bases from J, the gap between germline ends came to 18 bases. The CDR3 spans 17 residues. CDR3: CASSLGRVGKAYYGYTF. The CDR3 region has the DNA TGTGCCAGCAGTTTAGGCCGGGTCGGCAAGGCCTACTATGGCTACACCTTC.

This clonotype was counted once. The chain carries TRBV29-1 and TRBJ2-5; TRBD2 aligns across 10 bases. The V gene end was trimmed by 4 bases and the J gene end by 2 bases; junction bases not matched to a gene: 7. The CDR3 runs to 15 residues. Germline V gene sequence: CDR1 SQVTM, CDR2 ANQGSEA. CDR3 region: CSVAASGGRQETQYF. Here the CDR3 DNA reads TGCAGCGTTGCTGCTAGCGGGGGCCGACAAGAGACCCAGTACTTC.

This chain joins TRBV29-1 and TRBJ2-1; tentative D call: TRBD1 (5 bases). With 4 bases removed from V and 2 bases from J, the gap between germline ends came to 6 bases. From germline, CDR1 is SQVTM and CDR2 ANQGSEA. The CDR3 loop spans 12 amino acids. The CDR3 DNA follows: TGCAGCGTTGCAGGGACCTACAATGAGCAGTTCTTC. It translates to CSVAGTYNEQFF.

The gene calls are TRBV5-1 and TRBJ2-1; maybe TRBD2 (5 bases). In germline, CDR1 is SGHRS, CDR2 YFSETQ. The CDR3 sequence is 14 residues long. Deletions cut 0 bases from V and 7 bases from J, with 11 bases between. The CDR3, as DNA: TGCGCCAGCAGCTTGGCAGTAACTAGGAATGAGCAGTTCTTC. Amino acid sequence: CASSLAVTRNEQFF.

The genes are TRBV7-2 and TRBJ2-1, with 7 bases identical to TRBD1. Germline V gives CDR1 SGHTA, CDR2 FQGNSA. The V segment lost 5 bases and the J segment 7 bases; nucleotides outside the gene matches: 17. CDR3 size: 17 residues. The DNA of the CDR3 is TGTGCCAGCAGCATGACAGGGTCGGGATTGGATTGGAATGAGCAGTTCTTC. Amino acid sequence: CASSMTGSGLDWNEQFF.

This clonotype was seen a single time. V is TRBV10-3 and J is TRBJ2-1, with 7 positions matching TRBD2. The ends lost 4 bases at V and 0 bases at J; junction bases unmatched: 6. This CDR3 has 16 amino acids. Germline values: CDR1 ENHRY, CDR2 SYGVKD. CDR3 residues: CAISGERGSSYNEQFF. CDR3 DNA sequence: TGTGCCATCAGTGGGGAGCGGGGTAGCTCCTACAATGAGCAGTTCTTC.

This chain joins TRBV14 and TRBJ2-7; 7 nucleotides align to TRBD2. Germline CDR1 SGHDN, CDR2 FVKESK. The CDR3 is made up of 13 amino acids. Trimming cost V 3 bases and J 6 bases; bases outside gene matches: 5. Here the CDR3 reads CASSHGLVLEQYF. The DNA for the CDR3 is TGTGCCAGCAGCCACGGACTAGTCCTCGAGCAGTACTTC.

The CDR3 nucleotides read TGCAGTGCTAGGTTCCTAGGGGTGCCCCAAGAGACCCAGTACTTC. It translates to CSARFLGVPQETQYF. The rearrangement links TRBV20-1 to TRBJ2-5; D is possibly TRBD1 (5 bases). From germline, CDR1 is DFQATT and CDR2 SNEGSKA (reference sequence). The length of the CDR3 is 15 residues. The ends were cut back, 3 bases at V and 1 base at J, with 15 bases in the middle.

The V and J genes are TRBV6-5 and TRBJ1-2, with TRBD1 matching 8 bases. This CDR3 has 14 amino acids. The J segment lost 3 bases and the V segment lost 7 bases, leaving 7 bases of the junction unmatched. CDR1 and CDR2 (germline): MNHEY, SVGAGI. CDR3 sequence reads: CASTFGQGHYGYTF. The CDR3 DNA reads TGTGCCAGCACCTTCGGACAGGGTCACTATGGCTACACCTTC.

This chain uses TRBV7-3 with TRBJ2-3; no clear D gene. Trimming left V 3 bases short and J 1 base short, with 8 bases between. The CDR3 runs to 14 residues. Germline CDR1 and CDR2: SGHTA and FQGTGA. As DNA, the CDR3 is TGTGCCAGCAGCTTCCTCCCGGGCACAGATACGCAGTATTTT. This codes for CASSFLPGTDTQYF.

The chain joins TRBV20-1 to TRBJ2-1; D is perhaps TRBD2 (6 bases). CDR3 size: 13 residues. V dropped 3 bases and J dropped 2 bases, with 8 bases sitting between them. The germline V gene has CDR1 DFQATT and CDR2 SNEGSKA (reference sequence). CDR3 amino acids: CSASSGPYNEQFF. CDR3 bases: TGCAGTGCTAGTAGCGGTCCCTACAATGAGCAGTTCTTC.

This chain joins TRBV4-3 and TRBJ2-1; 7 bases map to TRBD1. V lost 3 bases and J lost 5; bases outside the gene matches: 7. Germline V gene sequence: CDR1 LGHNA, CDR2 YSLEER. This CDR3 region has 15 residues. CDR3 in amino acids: CASSHWDSLNNEQFF. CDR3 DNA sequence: TGCGCCAGCAGCCACTGGGACAGTCTAAACAATGAGCAGTTCTTC.

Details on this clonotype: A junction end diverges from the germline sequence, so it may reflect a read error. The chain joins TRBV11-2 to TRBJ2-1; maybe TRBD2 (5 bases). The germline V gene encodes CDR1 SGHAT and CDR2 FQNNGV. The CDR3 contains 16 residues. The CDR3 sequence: CATSPVLGWEYNEQFF. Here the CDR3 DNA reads TGTGCCACCAGCCCGGTACTAGGATGGGAATACAATGAGCAGTTCTTC.